This record covers a single TCR beta chain. Its antigen is unknown. It was considered stable Graves' hyperthyroidism when ophthalmopathy did not progress within 18 months. The diagnostic basis comprised clinical symptoms, serum thyroxine and TRAb, thyroid ultrasound and orbital computed tomography. This specimen comes from a study of T cells in Graves' hyperthyroidism and ophthalmopathy. In the study overall: Peripheral blood draws took place at initial diagnosis, ahead of any treatment. The study's findings and limits: Onset of ophthalmopathy came a median 6.5 months after the model predicted it.

Authors of the study amplified TCR beta CDR3 regions from RNA transcripts. When the TCR CDR3 underwent first-round RT-PCR, the HTBI primer set was used. TCRdb redid the calling of the multiplex PCR reads with MiXCR, one entry per CDR3 protein. The profile shows 550,000 to 600,000 distinct CDR3 sequences, 16% of them singletons. Sequenced input: blood. The sequence was obtained from a woman aged 18-35 years with Graves' hyperthyroidism.

The CDR3: CASSLYKETQYF. CDR3 sequence (DNA): TGTGCCAGCAGCTTATATAAAGAGACCCAGTACTTC. The J gene is TRBJ2-5, the V gene TRBV7-9; D ambiguous. Germline CDR1 reads SEHNR; CDR2 reads FQNEAQ (reference sequence). The CDR3 loop spans 12 amino acids. V lost 2 bases and J 3 bases, leaving 4 bases between the germline ends.